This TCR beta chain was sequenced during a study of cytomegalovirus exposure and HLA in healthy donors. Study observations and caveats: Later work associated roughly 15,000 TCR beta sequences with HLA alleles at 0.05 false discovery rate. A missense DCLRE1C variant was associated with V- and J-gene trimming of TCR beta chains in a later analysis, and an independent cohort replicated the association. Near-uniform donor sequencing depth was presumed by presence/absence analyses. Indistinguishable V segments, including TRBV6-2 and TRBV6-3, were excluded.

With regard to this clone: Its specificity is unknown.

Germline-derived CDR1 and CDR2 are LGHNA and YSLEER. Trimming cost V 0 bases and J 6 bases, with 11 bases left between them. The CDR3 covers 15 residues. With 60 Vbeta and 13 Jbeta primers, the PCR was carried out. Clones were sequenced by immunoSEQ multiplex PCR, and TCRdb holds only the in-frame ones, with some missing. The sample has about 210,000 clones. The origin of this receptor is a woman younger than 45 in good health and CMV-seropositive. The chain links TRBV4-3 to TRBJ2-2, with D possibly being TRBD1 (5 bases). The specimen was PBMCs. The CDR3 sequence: CASSQDGIRAGELFF. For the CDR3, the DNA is TGCGCCAGCAGCCAAGACGGAATCAGGGCCGGGGAGCTGTTTTTT.